This TCR beta chain was recovered during a study of shared T cell receptors in the human thymus. Assay used: immunoSEQ multiplex PCR; TCRdb lists only in-frame clones, some missing. This table has 500,000 to 550,000 clones, about four fifths appearing once. Trimming took off 5 bases at V and 0 bases at J, with 14 bases between the two ends. The CDR3 totals 15 residues. Germline assignment: CDR1 MNHEY and CDR2 SVGAGI. This clone was seen a handful of times. The same sample was also used in a study of human thymus T cells. That investigation notes: Healthy Finnish infants undergoing corrective surgery for congenital heart defects were the donors. During corrective heart surgery, resections were taken, and the thymus tissue came from them. What appeared biased in thymic and blood repertoires was the usage of V and J genes. Thymic repertoires of unrelated individuals were reported in related research to overlap highly.

Sequenced material: thymocytes. The chain has TRBV6-5 and TRBJ2-7; no clear D gene. The receptor was isolated from a boy under two years old with a congenital heart defect. The CDR3 sequence: CASSPQAPSSYEQYF. CDR3 nucleotide sequence: TGTGCCAGCAGTCCCCAGGCGCCGAGCTCCTACGAGCAGTACTTC.